This T cell receptor (beta chain) derives from a study of cytomegalovirus exposure and HLA in healthy donors. Notes on the study in general: According to a later analysis, donors in an Asian-associated ancestry cluster reportedly had fewer N-insertions than the roughly 670-donor mean. As a later analysis showed, a missense DCLRE1C variant was linked to trimming of TCR beta V- and J-genes.

The V gene's germline CDR1 is LNHNV and CDR2 YYDKDF (reference sequence). V was clipped by 0 bases and J by 1 base; unmatched bases: 7. The CDR3 sequence is 17 residues long. As concerns this clone: Its antigen is currently unknown.

60 Vbeta and 13 Jbeta primers were used in PCR. Using immunoSEQ multiplex PCR, the repertoire was profiled, and TCRdb retains in-frame clones only, with some absent. The table includes 170,000 or so clones, about 80% detected once. The material sequenced was PBMCs. This TCR was recovered from a boy between 10 and 17 years old in good health and CMV-seronegative. The gene calls are TRBV15 and TRBJ2-7; TRBD2 agrees at 9 bases. CDR3 amino acids: CATSRENSGRPSYEQYF. The CDR3 DNA is TGTGCCACCAGCAGAGAGAATAGCGGGAGACCTTCCTACGAGCAGTACTTC.